Listed below are T cell receptor beta chains from one sample, sequenced in a study of molecular identifiers for immune sequencing clone quantification. MiXCR was run by TCRdb on the PCR reads, yielding one entry per CDR3 protein. In the table there are hundreds of thousands of distinct CDR3 sequences, about a quarter of which are singletons. The sample consisted of naive CD8+ T cells from blood, with Jurkat cell RNA spiked in. The origin of the receptors is a human donor in good health. Some libraries in this study had Jurkat cell RNA spiked in. The CDR3 runs from the conserved cysteine through the conserved F or W. D genes are given only for firm matches. Size is stated for part of the rows, as once, few or many counts, or as a class when the clone is expanded.

15	TRBV30	-	TRBJ2-3	TRBD2	TGTGCCTGGAAAAATAGCGGGAGCCCCCCAGATACGCAGTATTTT	CAWKNSGSPPDTQYF
13	TRBV6-6	many	TRBJ1-1	-	TGTGCCACCGGACAGTGGCAACACACTGAAGCTTTCTTT	CATGQWQHTEAFF
14	TRBV12-3/TRBV12-4	many	TRBJ2-5	-	TGTGCCAGCAGTTTTCACGATCAGAAAGAGACCCAGTACTTC	CASSFHDQKETQYF
17	TRBV2	-	TRBJ1-1	-	TGTGCCAGCAGTGAAGCCCTCTCTGGGGCCGCGAACACTGAAGCTTTCTTT	CASSEALSGAANTEAFF
13	TRBV24-1	many	TRBJ2-7	-	TGTGCCACCAGTGCACTAGTAAGAGACGAGCAGTACTTC	CATSALVRDEQYF
16	TRBV4-3	-	TRBJ2-3	-	TGCGCCAGCAGCCAAGATCTGTCAGGCCAGCCGGATACGCATTATTTT	CASSQDLSGQPDTHYF
12	TRBV11-2	-	TRBJ2-1	-	TGTGCCAGCGGCTCCGAGTACAATGAGCAGTTCTTC	CASGSEYNEQFF
11	TRBV28	-	TRBJ2-7	-	TGTGCCAGCCAGCGGTGGGTCGAGCAGTACTTC	CASQRWVEQYF
12	TRBV27	-	TRBJ2-2	TRBD2	TGTGCCAGCTGGGGGGGGACCGGGGAGCTGTTTTTT	CASWGGTGELFF
19	TRBV7-6	many	TRBJ1-5	-	TGTGCCAGCTGCGCCCGGATACCGGTTAAGCAGAATAGCAATCAGCCCCAGCATTTT	CASCARIPVKQNSNQPQHF
18	TRBV2	-	TRBJ2-5	-	TGTGCCAGCAGTGAACGGTCAGGGGGGCATCCGTACCAAGAGACCCAGTACTTC	CASSERSGGHPYQETQYF
14	TRBV4-3	-	TRBJ2-2	-	TGCGCCAGCAGCCAAGATATCGGGACCGGGGAGCTGTTTTTT	CASSQDIGTGELFF
17	TRBV4-1	many	TRBJ1-1	-	TGCGCCAGCAGCCAATTGACAGGACCCTCCATGAACACTGAAGCTTTCTTT	CASSQLTGPSMNTEAFF
16	TRBV7-9	many	TRBJ2-3	-	TGTGCCAGCAGGCCCCCGGGTAGCTTCAATCATGATACGCAGTATTTT	CASRPPGSFNHDTQYF
16	TRBV15	-	TRBJ2-1	TRBD1	TGTGCCACCAGTAGGACAGGGGGCCCCTACTACAATGAGCAGTTCTTC	CATSRTGGPYYNEQFF
16	TRBV19	once	TRBJ2-7	-	TGTGCCAGTCCCAGTCAATGGGACAAGGGCTGCCGCGAGCAGTACTTC	CASPSQWDKGCREQYF
14	TRBV20-1	many	TRBJ1-1	-	TGCAGTGCTAGCATGACAGGTCGAAACACTGAAGCTTTCTTT	CSASMTGRNTEAFF
15	TRBV15	many	TRBJ2-3	-	TGTGCCACCAGCGACCGTCTGCTTCTCACAGATACGCAGTATTTT	CATSDRLLLTDTQYF
13	TRBV5-1	few	TRBJ2-7	-	TGCGCCAGCGGGAGCGGCAGCCACTACGAGCAGTACTTC	CASGSGSHYEQYF
14	TRBV7-2	many	TRBJ2-1	-	TGTGCCAGCAGCTTAGCAGCGGCCAGCTATGAGCAGTTCTTC	CASSLAAASYEQFF
11	TRBV20-1	-	TRBJ2-7	-	TGCAGTGCTAGAGATGTAGGGGTGCAGTACTTC	CSARDVGVQYF
13	TRBV7-9	many	TRBJ1-1	-	TGTGCCAGCAGCTTCGGGGGGAGCCCTGAAGCTTTCTTT	CASSFGGSPEAFF
16	TRBV5-4	many	TRBJ2-2	-	TGTGCCAGCAGCCCCCAGGGGCCCCTAACACCCGGGGAGCTGTTTTTT	CASSPQGPLTPGELFF
15	TRBV27	-	TRBJ2-1	TRBD1	TGTGCCAGCACCGTCGGGGCAGGGGGCTTGAATGAGCAGTTCTTC	CASTVGAGGLNEQFF
15	TRBV7-2	many	TRBJ2-3	TRBD1	TGTGCCAGCAGCTCACGGGACAGGGGGGTGGATACGCAGTATTTT	CASSSRDRGVDTQYF
15	TRBV4-3	few	TRBJ1-2	-	TGCGCCAGCAGCCAAGTTGATGCGGCCCCCTATGGCTACACCTTC	CASSQVDAAPYGYTF
15	TRBV7-6	many	TRBJ2-5	TRBD2	TGTGCCAGCAGCCCCTCAGCACTAGCGGGGGAGACCCAGTACTTC	CASSPSALAGETQYF
16	TRBV20-1	few	TRBJ2-7	TRBD2	TGCAGTGCTAGGAAAGGACCGGGACTAGCGGGATACGAGCAGTACTTC	CSARKGPGLAGYEQYF
16	TRBV7-9	many	TRBJ1-1	-	TGTGCCAGCAGCTCTTGGAGGCAAGTCGGGCACACTGAAGCTTTCTTT	CASSSWRQVGHTEAFF
18	TRBV7-2	-	TRBJ2-5	TRBD2	TGTGCCAGCAGCTTAGAGAGCCGACTAGCGGGAGGTATGGAGACCCAGTACTTC	CASSLESRLAGGMETQYF
12	TRBV5-1	few	TRBJ1-1	-	TGCGCCAGCAGGTTAGGCGGGGCTGAAGCTTTCTTT	CASRLGGAEAFF
17	TRBV6-6	few	TRBJ2-3	TRBD1	TGTGCCAGCAGTTACTTCAGGACAGGATCTAGCACAGATACGCAGTATTTT	CASSYFRTGSSTDTQYF